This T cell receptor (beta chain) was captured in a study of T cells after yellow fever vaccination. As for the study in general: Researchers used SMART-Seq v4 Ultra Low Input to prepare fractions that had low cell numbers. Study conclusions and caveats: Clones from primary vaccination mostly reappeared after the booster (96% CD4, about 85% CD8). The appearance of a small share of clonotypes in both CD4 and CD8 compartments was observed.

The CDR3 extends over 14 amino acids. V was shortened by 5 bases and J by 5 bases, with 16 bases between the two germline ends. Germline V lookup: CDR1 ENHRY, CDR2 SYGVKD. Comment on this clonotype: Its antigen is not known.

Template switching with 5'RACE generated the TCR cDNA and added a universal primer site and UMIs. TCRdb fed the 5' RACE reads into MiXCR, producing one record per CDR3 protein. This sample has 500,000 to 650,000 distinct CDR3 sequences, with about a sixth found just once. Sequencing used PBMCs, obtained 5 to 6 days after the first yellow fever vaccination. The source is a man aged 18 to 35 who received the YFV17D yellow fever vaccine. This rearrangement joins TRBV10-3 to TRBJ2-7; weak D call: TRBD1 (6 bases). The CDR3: CAISRAGVRHEQYF. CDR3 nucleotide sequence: TGTGCCATCAGTCGCGCAGGGGTCCGTCACGAGCAGTACTTC.